Included here is one T cell receptor (beta chain) sequence, with context. How the authors handled the data: Amplifying reference gene primers gave estimates of nucleated cell counts. Profiled with immunoSEQ multiplex PCR; TCRdb holds only in-frame clones, not every one. That table is the source of V, J and clone size, and D and trimming were worked out from the DNA. This sample has 250,000 to 300,000 clones, with about 76% found just once. Trimming removed 1 base from V and 4 bases from J; junction bases left unmatched: 4. The germline V gene has CDR1 SGHNT and CDR2 YYREEE (reference sequence). The CDR3 is 14 residues long. This entry comes from a study of blood T cell repertoires in COVID-19. Study summary: Acute-phase and convalescent COVID-19 samples originated in the United States, Italy and Spain. T cells, B-cell-depleted T cells, or PBMCs supplied cDNA or gDNA.

The gene calls are TRBV5-4 and TRBJ2-7, with TRBD2 matching 8 bases. Source material: peripheral blood. The source of this sequence is a woman aged 55 to 70 with active or convalescent COVID-19. As DNA, the CDR3 is TGTGCCAGCAGCTTGTCGCGGGGGGTATACGAGCAGTACTTC. It is translated as CASSLSRGVYEQYF. The whole variable domain, filled in from reference TRBV5-4 and TRBJ2-7, reads ETGVTQSPTHLIKTRGQQVTLRCSSQSGHNTVSWYQQALGQGPQFIFQYYREEENGRGNFPPRFSGLQFPNYSSELNVNALELDDSALYLCASSLSRGVYEQYFGPGTRLTVT.